The 21 T cell receptor beta chains listed next were all sequenced from one sample in a study of blood T cells in healthy people across ages. Then a second PCR, running about 7 to 11 cycles, was carried out with a sample-barcoded 5' primer and a J-beta primer mix. MiXCR, applied by TCRdb to the 5' RACE reads, yields one record per CDR3 protein. The table records 1 million to 1.2 million distinct CDR3 sequences, roughly two fifths of them present only once. The sequencing sample was made of blood. The receptors originated from a man younger than 35 in good health.

This clonotype was counted a few times. The rearrangement joins TRBV4-3 to TRBJ1-6, with D possibly TRBD1 on 6 matching bases. Germline V gene data show CDR1 as LGHNA and CDR2 as YSLEER. V was clipped by 6 bases and J by 7 bases, with 16 bases between them. The CDR3 spans 15 residues. The CDR3 sequence is CASSPATGPNSPLHF. Here the CDR3 DNA reads TGCGCCAGCAGTCCTGCGACAGGACCCAATTCACCCCTCCACTTT.

In its sample, this clonotype was seen a few times. V and J are TRBV12-3 or TRBV12-4 and TRBJ2-1; the match to TRBD1 covers 7 bases. The end of the DNA is better explained by TRBJ2-7, so the J call may be wrong. The CDR3 extends over 15 amino acids. This CDR3 reads CASTLRGPSYNEQYF. CDR3 sequence (DNA): TGTGCCAGCACCTTGAGGGGGCCTTCCTACAATGAGCAGTACTTC.

This clonotype was detected only a few times. The V call is TRBV4-1, the J call TRBJ2-3, with D possibly being TRBD1 or TRBD2 (5 bases each). The V end lost 0 bases, the J end lost 8 bases, and 18 bases lay between the germline ends. Germline values: CDR1 MGHRA, CDR2 YSYEKL. The length of the CDR3 is 16 residues. CDR3 amino acids: CASSQDPAFTRGTQYF. CDR3 nucleotides: TGCGCCAGCAGCCAAGATCCCGCCTTCACGAGGGGTACGCAGTATTTT.

V usage is TRBV5-1 and J usage is TRBJ2-3; TRBD1 is a possible D gene (6 bases). CDR3 size: 15 residues. Looked up from germline, CDR1 is SGHRS and CDR2 is YFSETQ. The ends were cut back, 4 bases at V and 0 bases at J, with 12 bases in the middle. CDR3 region: CASSRTVSSTDTQYF. For the CDR3, the DNA is TGCGCCAGCAGCCGGACAGTTTCTAGCACAGATACGCAGTATTTT.

There are a few counts of this clonotype. The V and J genes are TRBV10-3 and TRBJ2-3; tentatively, D is TRBD2 (5 bases). CDR1 is ENHRY and CDR2 is SYGVKD in the germline V gene. Trimming stripped 5 bases from V and 2 bases from J, with 17 bases between. This CDR3 spans 16 amino acids. CDR3 sequence (DNA): TGTGCCATCAGTTCATCCAACCTCGGGGACACAGATACGCAGTATTTT. This encodes CAISSSNLGDTDTQYF.

This clonotype was observed a few times. The chain carries TRBV12-5 and TRBJ1-2; D might be TRBD1 (5 bases). Germline CDR1 LGHNT, CDR2 FRNRAP. V lost 1 base and J lost 4, with 16 bases in between. This CDR3 has 16 residues. The CDR3 DNA reads TGTGCTAGTGGTTTGGGACCGCAGGGATACCCCTATGGCTACACCTTC. Translated, it gives CASGLGPQGYPYGYTF.

The chain recombines TRBV20-1 with TRBJ2-5; D gene uncertain. The length of the CDR3 is 12 residues. Germline loops: CDR1 DFQATT, CDR2 SNEGSKA (reference sequence). V dropped 3 bases and J dropped 3 bases, with 8 bases sitting between them. CDR3 sequence reads: CSARSVKETQYF. The CDR3 DNA is TGCAGTGCTAGGTCCGTTAAAGAGACCCAGTACTTC.

This clonotype was counted between two and nine times. The V call is TRBV20-1, the J call TRBJ1-1, with D unclear. Germline CDR1 and CDR2: DFQATT and SNEGSKA (reference sequence). The CDR3 consists of 14 residues. The ends were cut back, 0 bases at V and 1 base at J, with 9 bases in the middle. In nucleotides, the CDR3 is TGCAGTGCTAGAGATCCGGGTGGGAACACTGAAGCTTTCTTT. Protein sequence: CSARDPGGNTEAFF.

The rearrangement uses TRBV20-1 and TRBJ1-6; no clear D gene. The CDR3 is 15 residues long. V was shortened by 0 bases and J by 5 bases, with 11 bases between the two germline ends. Germline CDR1 is DFQATT and CDR2 is SNEGSKA (reference sequence). CDR3 region: CSARDLPENNSPLHF. The CDR3 DNA sequence: TGCAGTGCTAGAGATCTGCCGGAGAATAATTCACCCCTCCACTTT.

The CDR3 nucleotides read TGTGCCAGCAACCAGGGGAGAGGCTATGGCTACACCTTC. It yields the protein CASNQGRGYGYTF. The chain uses TRBV12-3 or TRBV12-4 and TRBJ1-2; D perhaps matches TRBD1 (6 bases). This CDR3 region has 13 residues. V lost 7 bases and J lost 4, with 13 bases in between.

This clonotype was found a few times. The chain couples TRBV6-1 to TRBJ1-1; tentative D call: TRBD1 (5 bases). The germline CDR1 and CDR2 sequences are MNHNS and SASEGT. There are 14 residues in the CDR3. Trimming shortened V by 3 bases and J by 2 bases, and 10 bases separated the two germline ends. The CDR3 reads CASSEGPYNTEAFF. The DNA of the CDR3 is TGTGCCAGCAGTGAGGGACCCTATAACACTGAAGCTTTCTTT.

CDR3 sequence: CASSFDRSGELFF. The CDR3 DNA sequence: TGTGCCAGCAGTTTTGATCGGTCTGGGGAGCTGTTTTTT. The chain uses TRBV27 and TRBJ2-2; D ambiguous. V was clipped by 3 bases and J by 8 bases, with 10 bases between them. This CDR3 comprises 13 residues. Germline V gives CDR1 MNHEY, CDR2 SMNVEV (reference sequence).

This clonotype was detected a few times. The chain joins TRBV7-2 to TRBJ1-5; a possible D gene is TRBD1 (5 bases). Germline CDR1 and CDR2: SGHTA and FQGNSA. V dropped 3 bases and J dropped 5 bases, with 8 bases sitting between them. The CDR3 spans 13 residues. CDR3 DNA sequence: TGTGCCAGCAGCTTGACAGTCCATCAGCCCCAGCATTTT. Protein product: CASSLTVHQPQHF.

V and J are TRBV7-9 and TRBJ1-2; TRBD1 might be the D (5 bases). Germline CDR1 reads SEHNR; CDR2 reads FQNEAQ (reference sequence). V was shortened by 7 bases and J by 6 bases, with 12 bases between the two germline ends. The CDR3 has 12 amino acids. CDR3 loop: CASTRGADGYTF. The CDR3 DNA reads as TGTGCCAGCACCAGAGGGGCGGATGGCTACACCTTC.

This chain connects TRBV10-3 to TRBJ2-3; the D gene could be TRBD1 or TRBD2 (5 bases each). The V end lost 4 bases, the J end lost 0 bases, and 8 bases lay between the germline ends. The germline gives CDR1 ENHRY, CDR2 SYGVKD. The CDR3 length is 14 residues. The CDR3 loop is CAISGRDSTDTQYF. The CDR3 DNA sequence: TGTGCCATCAGTGGACGGGACAGCACAGATACGCAGTATTTT.

The chain uses TRBV7-2 and TRBJ2-5; 8 positions agree with TRBD2. The length of the CDR3 is 14 residues. The germline V gene has CDR1 SGHTA and CDR2 FQGNSA. V trimming: 5 bases; J trimming: 4 bases; junction bases outside the gene matches: 6. The CDR3 region is CASSNGRASETQYF. CDR3 coding DNA: TGTGCCAGCAGCAACGGGAGGGCCTCAGAGACCCAGTACTTC.

In this sample, this clonotype turned up a few times. CDR3 region: CAISESGGSYGYTF. CDR3 nucleotide sequence: TGTGCCATCAGTGAGTCGGGCGGCTCCTATGGCTACACCTTC. V is TRBV10-3 and J is TRBJ1-2; D is unresolved. Trimming cost V 0 bases and J 4 bases, with 9 bases left between them. Germline CDR1 reads ENHRY; CDR2 reads SYGVKD. The length of the CDR3 is 14 residues.

This chain joins TRBV2 and TRBJ2-5; maybe TRBD1 (5 bases). Gene TRBJ2-7 matches the end of the DNA better, so the J call may be wrong. Germline loops: CDR1 SNHLY, CDR2 FYNNEI. The CDR3 covers 14 residues. The CDR3 reads CASRAQGVSDEQYF. The CDR3 nucleotides are TGTGCCAGCAGAGCCCAAGGGGTGAGCGACGAGCAGTACTTC.

This clonotype was seen many times. The chain carries TRBV12-3 or TRBV12-4 and TRBJ1-2, with TRBD1 as a possible D gene (6 bases). This CDR3 spans 13 amino acids. The V end was cut by 3 bases, the J end by 8 bases, with 13 bases between. The CDR3 spells CASSLYGGQGYTF. The DNA for the CDR3 is TGTGCCAGCAGTTTGTACGGGGGGCAAGGCTACACCTTC.

The chain has TRBV6-1 and TRBJ2-1, with 9 bases lining up with TRBD1. CDR1 and CDR2 (germline): MNHNS, SASEGT. Trimming took 6 bases from V and 9 from J; bases not matched to a gene: 15. CDR3 length: 16 amino acids. Here the CDR3 DNA reads TGTGCCAGCAGCTTTACGGGACAGGGAACAGAGGTTGAGCAGTTCTTC. Translation gives CASSFTGQGTEVEQFF.

This clonotype was detected ten times or more. This sequence joins TRBV29-1 and TRBJ2-5; D is unresolved. This CDR3 is built from 12 residues. The germline CDR1 and CDR2 sequences are SQVTM and ANQGSEA. V lost 3 bases and J lost 2, with 7 bases in between. CDR3 residues: CSVDWPQETQYF. CDR3 in DNA: TGCAGCGTTGATTGGCCACAAGAGACCCAGTACTTC.